Presented here are 5 T cell receptor beta chains from one specimen sequenced in a study of blood T cells in healthy people across ages. For the second PCR, which ran for roughly 7 to 11 cycles, a sample-barcoded 5' primer and a J-beta primer mix were used. TCRdb called the 5' RACE reads again in MiXCR, with one record for every CDR3 protein. Seen here are about a million distinct CDR3 sequences, more than 30% observed once, and the top ten hold around 12%. The sequenced material came from blood. The receptor source for this set is a man aged 18 to 30 in good health.

This clonotype appeared a few times. The V call is TRBV12-5, the J call TRBJ2-1; D perhaps matches TRBD2 (5 bases). The DNA end lines up better with TRBJ2-7; the J call may be wrong. This CDR3 region has 16 residues. Looked up from germline, CDR1 is LGHNT and CDR2 is FRNRAP. The CDR3 DNA follows: TGTGCTAGTAGCCAGACTGCGGGCAGGTCTTACAATGAGCAGTACTTC. This translates into CASSQTAGRSYNEQYF.

This sequence joins TRBV9 and TRBJ2-3; D is uncertain. CDR1 SGDLS and CDR2 YYNGEE come from the germline V gene. This CDR3 has 14 amino acids. Trimming shortened V by 4 bases and J by 4 bases, and 13 bases separated the two germline ends. This CDR3 is CASSPSRAADTQYF. CDR3 nucleotide sequence: TGTGCCAGCAGCCCATCCCGGGCCGCAGATACGCAGTATTTT.

This clonotype was detected only a few times. The chain carries TRBV7-6 and TRBJ2-3; 14 nucleotides line up with TRBD2. This CDR3 is built from 18 residues. V trimming: 5 bases; J trimming: 2 bases; junction bases outside the gene matches: 9. Germline V gives CDR1 SGHVS, CDR2 FNYEAQ. CDR3: CASSPWTSGGTPTDTQYF. The CDR3 region has the DNA TGTGCCAGCAGCCCCTGGACTAGCGGGGGGACTCCCACAGATACGCAGTATTTT. Supplemented by reference TRBV7-6 and TRBJ2-3, the full variable domain reads GAGVSQSPRYKVTKRGQDVALRCDPISGHVSLYWYRQALGQGPEFLTYFNYEAQQDKSGLPNDRFSAERPEGSISTLTIQRTEQRDSAMYRCASSPWTSGGTPTDTQYFGPGTRLTVL.

The chain recombines TRBV6-5 with TRBJ1-3; D call uncertain. CDR3 size: 16 residues. Germline V gives CDR1 MNHEY, CDR2 SVGAGI. V was shortened by 9 bases and J by 0 bases, with 18 bases between the two germline ends. The CDR3 spells CASTGEGTFSGNTIYF. In DNA form, the CDR3 reads TGTGCCAGTACCGGCGAGGGCACTTTCTCTGGAAACACCATATATTTT.

The V gene is TRBV6-2 or TRBV6-3, the J gene TRBJ1-1, with D perhaps TRBD1 (6 bases). This CDR3 has 13 residues. CDR1 MNHEY and CDR2 SVGEGT come from the germline V gene. V lost 6 bases and J 4 bases, leaving 12 bases between the germline ends. Here the CDR3 reads CASRGGGGTEAFF. DNA of the CDR3: TGTGCCAGCAGAGGAGGAGGGGGCACTGAAGCTTTCTTT.